What follows describes a single T cell receptor beta chain. The CDR3 end falls 3 residues outside the read, so it is completed with the germline J gene. The data originate from a study of Tregs in tolerant kidney transplant recipients. Assay: immunoSEQ multiplex PCR; the TCRdb copy retains only in-frame clones and omits some. In total, the table holds over 45,000 clones. Germline V gene data show CDR1 as LNHDA and CDR2 as SQIVND (reference sequence). Trimming took off 7 bases at V and 0 bases at J, with 12 bases between the two ends. This CDR3 has 15 amino acids. The sequencing here drew on CD4+ T cells from blood, taken before the transplant. This clonotype was obtained from a human donor who received a combined kidney and bone marrow transplant. The rearrangement links TRBV19 to TRBJ1-4; D not resolved. The CDR3 protein is CASTTRGATNEKLFF. CDR3 bases read: TGTGCCAGTACCACCCGGGGAGCAACTAATGAAAAA.